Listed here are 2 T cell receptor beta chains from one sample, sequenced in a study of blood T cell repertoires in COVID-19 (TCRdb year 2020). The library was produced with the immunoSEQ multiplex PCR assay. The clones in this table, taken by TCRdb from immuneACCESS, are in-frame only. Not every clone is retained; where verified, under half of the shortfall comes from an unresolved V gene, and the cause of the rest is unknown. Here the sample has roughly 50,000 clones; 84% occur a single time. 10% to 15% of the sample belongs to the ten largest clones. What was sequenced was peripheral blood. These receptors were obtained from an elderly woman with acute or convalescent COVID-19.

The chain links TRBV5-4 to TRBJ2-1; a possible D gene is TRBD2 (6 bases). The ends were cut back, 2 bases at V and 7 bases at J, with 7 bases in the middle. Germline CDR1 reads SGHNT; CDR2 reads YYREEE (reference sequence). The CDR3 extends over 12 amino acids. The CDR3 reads CASSFRGNEQFF. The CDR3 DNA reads TGTGCCAGCAGCTTCCGGGGGAATGAGCAGTTCTTC.

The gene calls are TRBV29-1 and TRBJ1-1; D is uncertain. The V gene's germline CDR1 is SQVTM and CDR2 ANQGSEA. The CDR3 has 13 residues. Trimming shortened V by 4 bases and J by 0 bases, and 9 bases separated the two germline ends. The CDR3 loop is CSVGRGMNTEAFF. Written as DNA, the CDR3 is TGCAGCGTTGGTCGAGGGATGAACACTGAAGCTTTCTTT. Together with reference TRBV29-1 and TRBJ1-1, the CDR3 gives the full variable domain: SAVISQKPSRDICQRGTSLTIQCQVDSQVTMMFWYRQQPGQSLTLIATANQGSEATYESGFVIDKFPISRPNLTFSTLTVSNMSPEDSSIYLCSVGRGMNTEAFFGQGTRLTVV.